By proportion, the clone carrying this TCR beta chain is medium-sized. Its target is not known. Time point noted: week 35, safety follow-up. A single vaccine dose contained 300 ug of mutant IDH1 20-mer peptide, and topical imiquimod was used with it. Trimming cost V 7 bases and J 7 bases, with 16 bases left between them. The germline CDR1 and CDR2 sequences are MNHNS and SASEGT. This CDR3 is 14 amino acids long. The sample is drawn from a study of a mutant IDH1 vaccine in newly diagnosed glioma. Overall study context: The therapy given earlier, which was standard therapy, consisted of radiotherapy, temozolomide, or both, and most of the patients received both.

Only in-frame clones appear in the TCRdb table, and some are missing; sequencing was by immunoSEQ multiplex PCR. The sample carries tens of thousands of clones, 86% recorded once. Specimen: PBMCs, collected from a glioma patient whose treatment included an IDH1 peptide vaccine. The chain is built from TRBV6-1 and TRBJ1-4; D perhaps matches TRBD1 (5 bases). This sequence was found in a man aged 40-49 years with glioma. CDR3 DNA sequence: TGTGCCAGCAAAAGGGGAATCCTCAGTGAAAAACTGTTTTTT. Translated, it gives CASKRGILSEKLFF.